These 8 T cell receptor beta chains originate from one sample sequenced in a study of T-cell reconstitution after alpha-beta-depleted transplantation in children. Preparation of the TCRbeta library used unique molecular identifiers. Each CDR3 protein gets one entry after TCRdb re-called the PCR reads with MiXCR. In the table there are 250,000 to 300,000 distinct CDR3 sequences, approximately 10% of which are singletons. The specimen was peripheral blood, collected 180 days after TCRalphabeta/CD19-depleted stem cell transplant. The receptors derive from a male patient under 10 years old who had a stem cell transplant for chronic granulomatous disease, so the T cells may come from the graft donor.

This clonotype appeared many times. The rearrangement uses TRBV12-3 or TRBV12-4 and TRBJ1-5; D gene uncertain. The CDR3 contains 11 residues. The V and J ends lost 3 bases and 7 bases respectively, with 4 bases between them. The CDR3 sequence: CASSFRQPQHF. In DNA, the CDR3 is TGTGCCAGCAGTTTTCGCCAGCCCCAGCATTTT.

In its sample, this clonotype was seen many times. V usage is TRBV4-3 and J usage is TRBJ2-1, with 7 bases matching TRBD1. Unmatched junction bases numbered 12, after V lost 4 bases and J lost 3 bases. The CDR3 length is 17 residues. The germline gives CDR1 LGHNA, CDR2 YSLEER. The CDR3 sequence is CASSPRATGNLYNEQFF. For the CDR3, the DNA is TGCGCCAGCAGCCCGAGGGCGACAGGGAACCTCTACAATGAGCAGTTCTTC.

This clonotype was counted ten times or more. The chain carries TRBV27 and TRBJ2-3; D is uncertain. This CDR3 is 13 amino acids long. Trimming took off 1 base at V and 6 bases at J, with 8 bases between the two ends. Germline values: CDR1 MNHEY, CDR2 SMNVEV (reference sequence). CDR3 nucleotides: TGTGCCAGCAGTTTATATCCGGCGGATACGCAGTATTTT. It specifies CASSLYPADTQYF.

The chain has TRBV28 and TRBJ2-7; 10 bases are a match to TRBD1. The J call may be in error: the DNA end matches TRBJ2-1 better. Germline V lookup: CDR1 MDHEN, CDR2 SYDVKM. The CDR3 is made up of 15 amino acids. The chain's CDR3 is CASSVPGQGRFEQFF. The CDR3 region has the DNA TGTGCCAGCAGTGTTCCGGGACAGGGGCGCTTCGAGCAGTTCTTC.

This clonotype was recorded many times. The rearrangement uses TRBV28 and TRBJ2-4; weak D call: TRBD1 (6 bases). The germline V gene encodes CDR1 MDHEN and CDR2 SYDVKM. The V gene lost 6 bases and the J gene lost 1 base, with 13 bases spanning the gap. The CDR3 loop spans 15 amino acids. CDR3 protein: CASRQGTLAKNIQYF. The CDR3 DNA reads TGTGCCAGCAGACAGGGTACGTTGGCCAAAAACATTCAGTACTTC.

V is TRBV5-1 and J is TRBJ2-1; perhaps TRBD2 as D (5 bases). This CDR3 comprises 13 residues. The V end was cut by 10 bases, the J end by 0 bases, with 11 bases between. Germline loops: CDR1 SGHRS, CDR2 YFSETQ. The CDR3 DNA reads as TGCGCCTCGGGCGCGGGCTCCTACAATGAGCAGTTCTTC. It specifies CASGAGSYNEQFF.

This clonotype was recorded many times. The chain employs TRBV29-1 and TRBJ2-1; 14 nucleotides agree with TRBD2. V shed 5 bases and J 10 bases; nucleotides not matched to a gene: 10. The CDR3 spans 15 residues. Germline CDR1 reads SQVTM; CDR2 reads ANQGSEA. DNA of the CDR3: TGCAGCGTTCGGGGACTAGCGGGAGAGGGGCAAGAGCAGTTCTTC. It yields the protein CSVRGLAGEGQEQFF.

Ten or more counts support this clonotype. V and J are TRBV5-1 and TRBJ2-7, with D unresolved. V shed 2 bases and J shed 5 bases, with 11 bases lying between them. The CDR3 has 13 residues. CDR1 is SGHRS and CDR2 is YFSETQ in the germline V gene. CDR3 coding DNA: TGCGCCAGCAGCTTTCCTGGCCACGACGAGCAGTACTTC. Its protein is CASSFPGHDEQYF.